These 30 T cell receptor beta chains were all obtained from the same sample, sequenced in a study of blood T cell repertoires in COVID-19. Data came from immunoSEQ multiplex PCR; TCRdb stores just in-frame clones and leaves some out. The sample lists around 40,000 clones, around 90% seen once, with about 22% in the top ten. The sample consisted of peripheral blood. The receptor source for this set is a man between 50 and 59 years old with active COVID-19.

The chain has TRBV28 and TRBJ1-2; 7 bases map to TRBD1. The CDR3 extends over 16 amino acids. V shed 5 bases, J shed 0 bases, and the junction held 9 bases outside the gene matches. Germline lookup yields CDR1 MDHEN and CDR2 SYDVKM. As DNA, the CDR3 is TGTGCCAGCAGTCCGCCGGGACAGAGAACTAACTATGGCTACACCTTC. Its translation: CASSPPGQRTNYGYTF.

The chain recombines TRBV28 with TRBJ1-5; D is undetermined. Germline loops: CDR1 MDHEN, CDR2 SYDVKM. The CDR3 consists of 15 residues. V was cut by 7 bases and J by 2 bases, with 15 bases left in between. The CDR3 DNA is TGTGCCAGCACCGCGGGCCAGTGGGGCAATCAGCCCCAGCATTTT. This translates into CASTAGQWGNQPQHF.

V gene TRBV7-7 combines with J gene TRBJ2-1; 7 bases are shared with TRBD1. CDR1 is SSHAT and CDR2 is FNYEAQ in the germline V gene (reference sequence). This CDR3 comprises 13 residues. With 0 bases clipped from V and 10 bases from J, the junction kept 3 bases outside the gene matches. CDR3 sequence: CASSLASTGEQFF. The CDR3 region has the DNA TGTGCCAGCAGCTTAGCGTCGACAGGGGAGCAGTTCTTC. The full variable domain, its missing parts supplied by reference TRBV7-7 and TRBJ2-1, is GAGVSQSPRYKVTKRGQDVTLRCDPISSHATLYWYQQALGQGPEFLTYFNYEAQPDKSGLPSDRFSAERPEGSISTLTIQRTEQRDSAMYRCASSLASTGEQFFGPGTRLTVL.

The rearrangement joins TRBV5-4 to TRBJ2-1, with 9 nucleotides matching TRBD1. This CDR3 region has 15 residues. From germline, CDR1 is SGHNT and CDR2 YYREEE (reference sequence). Germline trimming cut 4 bases from V and 7 bases from J; bases unmatched to any gene: 9. CDR3 coding DNA: TGTGCCAGCAGCCCTCCGGGACAGGGCGGTAATGAGCAGTTCTTC. This encodes CASSPPGQGGNEQFF.

The chain employs TRBV2 and TRBJ2-2; D unresolved. Trimming removed 5 bases at V and 8 bases at J, with 6 bases between. Germline CDR1 is SNHLY and CDR2 is FYNNEI. The CDR3 has 11 residues. The CDR3 DNA follows: TGTGCCAGCAGTCGGTCGGGGGAGCTGTTTTTT. The encoded protein is CASSRSGELFF.

The chain employs TRBV28 and TRBJ1-5; D is unclear. V lost 6 bases and J 4 bases, leaving 19 bases between the germline ends. CDR1 and CDR2 (germline): MDHEN, SYDVKM. The CDR3 is 16 amino acids. The CDR3 DNA follows: TGTGCCAGCAGCCTCCAAAGCGTCCAGAGGAATCAGCCCCAGCATTTT. Its translation: CASSLQSVQRNQPQHF.

This clone has only a few counts. This chain connects TRBV4-1 to TRBJ1-4, with 8 bases matching TRBD1. The CDR3 consists of 16 residues. Germline V lookup: CDR1 MGHRA, CDR2 YSYEKL. Trimming took 3 bases from V and 3 from J; bases not matched to a gene: 6. The CDR3, as DNA: TGCGCCAGCAGCCAGATACAGGGGGGCTCTAATGAAAAACTGTTTTTT. This translates into CASSQIQGGSNEKLFF.

For the CDR3, the DNA is TGCACCAGCAGCCACCGTGGGACTTCACGCTGGGCAGATACGCAGTATTTT. This translates into CTSSHRGTSRWADTQYF. The chain links TRBV1 to TRBJ2-3; the table's D gene call, TRBD2, was not cross checked with the DNA. TRBV1 is tagged as a pseudogene. This CDR3 has 17 amino acids.

The DNA of the CDR3 is TGTGCCAGCAGCGTAAGCCCTACTGGAAACACCATATATTTT. Protein product: CASSVSPTGNTIYF. The rearrangement links TRBV9 to TRBJ1-3; no firm D call. This CDR3 comprises 14 residues. Per the germline V gene, CDR1 is SGDLS and CDR2 is YYNGEE. V shed 1 base and J shed 2 bases, with 7 bases lying between them.

J is TRBJ2-1 and V is TRBV5-4; the match to TRBD2 covers 10 bases. Germline assignment: CDR1 SGHNT and CDR2 YYREEE (reference sequence). J gave up 5 bases and V 3 bases, and 8 bases lay outside the gene matches. This CDR3 contains 16 residues. CDR3 nucleotides: TGTGCCAGCAGCTACCCACTAGCGGGGCCCGACAATGAGCAGTTCTTC. It codes for CASSYPLAGPDNEQFF.

The rearrangement links TRBV24-1 to TRBJ2-3; D gene unclear. Germline CDR1 and CDR2: KGHDR and SFDVKD. This CDR3 contains 16 residues. V gave up 10 bases and J gave up 8 bases, with 27 bases separating them. The CDR3 region has the DNA TGTGCCACGGCCCGCGACCAGGTGGCCCCCGACGGTACGCAGTATTTT. Protein: CATARDQVAPDGTQYF.

The gene calls are TRBV6-5 and TRBJ2-2; D is unresolved. The CDR3 totals 11 residues. CDR1 and CDR2 (germline): MNHEY, SVGAGI. V lost 10 bases to trimming and J lost 7 bases, with 10 bases between them. The CDR3 sequence: CATSIVGELFF. CDR3 sequence (DNA): TGTGCCACTTCTATAGTCGGGGAGCTGTTTTTT.

V usage is TRBV6-5 and J usage is TRBJ2-1, with 11 positions matching TRBD2. Germline V lookup: CDR1 MNHEY, CDR2 SVGAGI. This CDR3 is built from 15 residues. Trimming took 7 bases from V and 4 from J; bases not matched to a gene: 6. The CDR3 loop is CASIPTSGSYNEQFF. The CDR3, as DNA: TGTGCCAGCATCCCTACTAGCGGGAGTTACAATGAGCAGTTCTTC.

This chain uses TRBV7-2 with TRBJ1-5; D is unresolved. V dropped 1 base and J dropped 2 bases, with 3 bases sitting between them. The CDR3 runs 13 residues. The germline V gene has CDR1 SGHTA and CDR2 FQGNSA. The CDR3 nucleotides are TGTGCCAGCAGCTTAGTAGGCAATCAGCCCCAGCATTTT. This sequence encodes CASSLVGNQPQHF.

CDR3 nucleotide sequence: TGTGCCAGCAGCCAAGCGGGACAGGGGCAGCCCCAGCATTTT. This codes for CASSQAGQGQPQHF. The chain combines TRBV3-1 (or the pseudogene TRBV3-2) with TRBJ1-5; TRBD1 matches at 10 bases. Germline CDR1 is LGHDT and CDR2 is YNNKEL (reference sequence). V shed 1 base and J 7 bases; nucleotides not matched to a gene: 1. There are 14 residues in the CDR3.

The rearrangement links TRBV27 to TRBJ2-7; 9 bases line up with TRBD2. Losses at the gene ends were 2 bases for V and 1 base for J; bases not matched to a gene: 3. Germline CDR1 MNHEY, CDR2 SMNVEV (reference sequence). The CDR3 runs 15 residues. Here the CDR3 reads CASSLGREGSYEQYF. The CDR3 DNA reads as TGTGCCAGCAGTTTAGGGCGGGAGGGGTCCTACGAGCAGTACTTC.

The V call is TRBV28, the J call TRBJ2-4; 9 bases are shared with TRBD1. Germline CDR1 reads MDHEN; CDR2 reads SYDVKM. The CDR3 covers 14 residues. V trimming: 5 bases; J trimming: 8 bases; junction bases outside the gene matches: 7. This chain's CDR3 is CASSRPGTGYIQYF. The CDR3 DNA reads TGTGCCAGCAGTCGTCCCGGGACAGGGTACATTCAGTACTTC.

CDR3 loop: CASSLLGLERGEQFF. CDR3 coding DNA: TGCGCCAGCAGCCTCCTGGGACTAGAACGGGGTGAGCAGTTCTTC. The chain couples TRBV5-1 to TRBJ2-1; 8 nucleotides line up with TRBD2. CDR3 length: 15 amino acids. V lost 4 bases, J lost 9 bases, and 12 bases stayed unmatched. From germline, CDR1 is SGHRS and CDR2 YFSETQ.

The chain links TRBV19 to TRBJ2-1; D remains unclear. The germline V gene has CDR1 LNHDA and CDR2 SQIVND (reference sequence). The CDR3 consists of 16 residues. The V and J ends lost 1 base and 10 bases respectively, with 20 bases between them. The CDR3: CASSIARLDYRGEQFF. In DNA form, the CDR3 reads TGTGCCAGTAGTATAGCACGGCTAGATTATCGCGGCGAGCAGTTCTTC. Complete variable domain (other parts from reference TRBV19 and TRBJ2-1): DGGITQSPKYLFRKEGQNVTLSCEQNLNHDAMYWYRQDPGQGLRLIYYSQIVNDFQKGDIAEGYSVSREKKESFPLTVTSAQKNPTAFYLCASSIARLDYRGEQFFGPGTRLTVL.

The chain joins TRBV19 to TRBJ2-7, with 12 positions matching TRBD2. This CDR3 comprises 14 residues. V shed 2 bases, J shed 5 bases, and the junction held 1 base outside the gene matches. The germline CDR1 and CDR2 sequences are LNHDA and SQIVND (reference sequence). The DNA for the CDR3 is TGTGCCAGTAGTATATCTAGCGGGAGGGACGAGCAGTACTTC. Translation gives CASSISSGRDEQYF.

CDR3 DNA sequence: TGTGCCAGCAGACGGACTAGCGCGGACAATGAGCAGTTCTTC. This encodes CASRRTSADNEQFF. The chain employs TRBV6-5 and TRBJ2-1, with 9 bases that match TRBD2. The CDR3 covers 14 residues. In germline, CDR1 is MNHEY, CDR2 SVGAGI. Losses at the gene ends were 6 bases for V and 5 bases for J; bases not matched to a gene: 5.

The chain is built from TRBV6-5 and TRBJ2-6; D uncertain. Deletions cut 0 bases from V and 11 bases from J, with 5 bases between. There are 12 residues in the CDR3. Germline CDR1 reads MNHEY; CDR2 reads SVGAGI. CDR3 bases: TGTGCCAGCAGTTACTCTGAGGACGTCCTGACTTTC. Translation gives CASSYSEDVLTF.

This chain connects TRBV29-1 to TRBJ1-1; the D gene is possibly TRBD1 (6 bases). Germline V gene sequence: CDR1 SQVTM, CDR2 ANQGSEA. The CDR3 runs 16 residues. V was cut by 7 bases and J by 1 base, with 22 bases left in between. The CDR3 DNA follows: TGCAGCGGCGACAGGCCCTTACGTGGAACGAACACTGAAGCTTTCTTT. This codes for CSGDRPLRGTNTEAFF.

The chain links TRBV7-2 to TRBJ2-1; D gene unclear. The V end lost 8 bases, the J end lost 0 bases, and 14 bases lay between the germline ends. The CDR3 loop spans 15 amino acids. Germline V gene data show CDR1 as SGHTA and CDR2 as FQGNSA. CDR3 in DNA: TGTGCCAGCTTCCTCCACCTCAGCTCCTACAATGAGCAGTTCTTC. Translation: CASFLHLSSYNEQFF.

V is TRBV19 and J is TRBJ2-6; the D is unclear. The CDR3 totals 16 residues. Trimming took 1 base from V and 0 from J, leaving 7 bases between them. The germline CDR1 and CDR2 sequences are LNHDA and SQIVND (reference sequence). DNA for the CDR3: TGTGCCAGTAGTATAGCAGCGAACTCTGGGGCCAACGTCCTGACTTTC. It translates to CASSIAANSGANVLTF. The variable domain in full, with the rest retrieved from reference TRBV19 and TRBJ2-6, is DGGITQSPKYLFRKEGQNVTLSCEQNLNHDAMYWYRQDPGQGLRLIYYSQIVNDFQKGDIAEGYSVSREKKESFPLTVTSAQKNPTAFYLCASSIAANSGANVLTFGAGSRLTVL.

V usage is TRBV25-1 and J usage is TRBJ2-2; D is ambiguous. The V and J ends lost 10 bases and 6 bases respectively, with 9 bases between them. The CDR3 is 11 amino acids. CDR1 MGHDK and CDR2 SYGVNS come from the germline V gene. CDR3 region: CATRSSGELFF. Here the CDR3 DNA reads TGTGCCACCCGGTCTTCCGGGGAGCTGTTTTTT.

This sequence joins TRBV5-1 and TRBJ2-2; D remains unclear. This CDR3 comprises 15 residues. CDR1 SGHRS and CDR2 YFSETQ come from the germline V gene. The ends were cut back, 0 bases at V and 5 bases at J, with 11 bases in the middle. The CDR3 nucleotides are TGCGCCAGCAGCTTGGGTCCGGGTTGGACCGGGGAGCTGTTTTTT. This translates into CASSLGPGWTGELFF.

The chain recombines TRBV6-5 with TRBJ1-6; D not resolved. This CDR3 region has 13 residues. Germline CDR1 and CDR2: MNHEY and SVGAGI. V gave up 1 base and J gave up 9 bases, with 7 bases separating them. CDR3 loop: CASSYYAGSPLHF. The CDR3 coding sequence is TGTGCCAGCAGTTACTATGCAGGTTCACCCCTCCACTTT.

The chain carries TRBV7-6 and TRBJ2-2, with D hard to call. Germline values: CDR1 SGHVS, CDR2 FNYEAQ. The ends were cut back, 1 base at V and 7 bases at J, with 7 bases in the middle. This CDR3 has 13 amino acids. DNA of the CDR3: TGTGCCAGCAGCTTAGTGGTACTCGGGGAGCTGTTTTTT. Translating gives CASSLVVLGELFF.

The V gene is TRBV27, the J gene TRBJ1-1; D is unclear. Germline V gives CDR1 MNHEY, CDR2 SMNVEV (reference sequence). The CDR3 has 13 amino acids. V was cut by 8 bases and J by 1 base, with 11 bases left in between. The CDR3 DNA reads TGTGCCAGCGGTCCCCGGGGGAACACTGAAGCTTTCTTT. This translates into CASGPRGNTEAFF.